Following are 30 T cell receptor beta chains from one sample sequenced in a study of shared T cell receptors in the human thymus. Assay used: immunoSEQ multiplex PCR; TCRdb lists only in-frame clones, some missing. The top ten clones hold roughly 0.0086% of a sample with hundreds of thousands of clones, over 75% of them seen once. This same sample was also taken into another study, of human thymus T cells.

The specimen sequenced was thymocytes. The receptors originated from a boy under two years old with a congenital heart defect.

The chain links TRBV7-9 to TRBJ1-1, with D possibly being TRBD1 (5 bases). This CDR3 has 14 amino acids. The germline V gene encodes CDR1 SEHNR and CDR2 FQNEAQ (reference sequence). Trimming left V 5 bases short and J 0 bases short, with 10 bases between. The CDR3 DNA is TGTGCCAGCAGCACCCGACAGATGAACACTGAAGCTTTCTTT. Amino acids: CASSTRQMNTEAFF.

V is TRBV27 and J is TRBJ2-7; D possibly corresponds to TRBD1 (6 bases). This CDR3 has 16 residues. Trimming took 3 bases from V and 4 from J, leaving 19 bases between them. Germline V gives CDR1 MNHEY, CDR2 SMNVEV (reference sequence). This chain's CDR3 is CASSFEIAGDKYEQYF. The CDR3 nucleotides are TGTGCCAGCAGTTTTGAAATAGCAGGGGACAAATACGAGCAGTACTTC.

The chain uses TRBV9 and TRBJ2-5, with D perhaps TRBD2 (6 bases). The CDR3 length is 15 residues. Trimming pared 4 bases from V and 5 bases from J, leaving 18 bases between. The germline gives CDR1 SGDLS, CDR2 YYNGEE. As DNA, the CDR3 is TGTGCCAGCAGCTTAGGGACTGCCCCCCGGGAGACCCAGTACTTC. Amino acids: CASSLGTAPRETQYF.

This chain joins TRBV10-3 and TRBJ1-5; unclear D gene. CDR3 length: 17 amino acids. Germline-derived CDR1 and CDR2 are ENHRY and SYGVKD. Trimming took 3 bases from V and 5 from J, leaving 20 bases between them. This CDR3 reads CAISDFEMGREDQPQHF. In nucleotides, the CDR3 is TGTGCCATCAGTGATTTCGAAATGGGGAGGGAGGATCAGCCCCAGCATTTT.

In its sample, this clone was seen a few times. This chain uses TRBV28 with TRBJ1-4; TRBD1 might be the D (6 bases). The CDR3 spans 18 residues. Germline V gene sequence: CDR1 MDHEN, CDR2 SYDVKM. V dropped 3 bases and J dropped 10 bases, with 27 bases sitting between them. The CDR3 DNA is TGTGCCAGCAGTTTCTCTTTGAATAGGGGGAGGGAAGGGGTAAAACTGTTTTTT. It translates to CASSFSLNRGREGVKLFF.

As regards this clone: The junction does not match germline at one end; this may be a read error. This sample also contains other DNA sequences that code for the same CDR3. The rearrangement links TRBV6-1 to TRBJ1-6; tentatively, D is TRBD1 (6 bases). The germline V gene encodes CDR1 MNHNS and CDR2 SASEGT. The CDR3 sequence is 17 residues long. The chain's CDR3 is CASSEGGVSSYNSPLHF. DNA for the CDR3: TGTGCCAGCAGCGAAGGGGGGGTGAGCTCCTATAATTCCCCCCTCCACTTT.

The chain couples TRBV7-9 to TRBJ1-1; possible D gene TRBD1, 6 bases. This CDR3 region has 16 residues. V shed 4 bases and J shed 1 base, with 16 bases lying between them. In germline, CDR1 is SEHNR, CDR2 FQNEAQ (reference sequence). CDR3 DNA: TGTGCCAGCAGCTCCGCCGGGACACAAAAGAACACTGAAGCTTTCTTT. It codes for CASSSAGTQKNTEAFF.

This sequence joins TRBV7-9 and TRBJ2-3, with TRBD2 as a possible D gene (5 bases). From germline, CDR1 is SEHNR and CDR2 FQNEAQ (reference sequence). V lost 5 bases, J lost 7 bases, and 10 bases lay in between. There are 12 residues in the CDR3. The CDR3 reads CASSLTTHTQYF. The CDR3, as DNA: TGTGCCAGCAGCCTGACTACCCATACGCAGTATTTT.

The chain is built from TRBV4-3 and TRBJ2-3; D remains unclear. Germline CDR1 and CDR2: LGHNA and YSLEER. V was clipped by 1 base and J by 4 bases, with 12 bases between them. CDR3 size: 15 residues. DNA of the CDR3: TGCGCCAGCAGCCAAGTTCCCGGGTGGCCAGATACGCAGTATTTT. It translates to CASSQVPGWPDTQYF.

This clone was recorded once. The rearrangement joins TRBV27 to TRBJ1-5; D is ambiguous. Trimming took 5 bases from V and 2 from J, leaving 13 bases between them. Germline CDR1 and CDR2: MNHEY and SMNVEV (reference sequence). The CDR3 runs 15 residues. The CDR3 spells CASSPNPNGNQPQHF. The CDR3 DNA is TGTGCCAGCAGTCCTAACCCGAACGGCAATCAGCCCCAGCATTTT.

The chain links TRBV5-1 to TRBJ1-2, with D perhaps TRBD1 (6 bases). Trimming shortened V by 4 bases and J by 0 bases, and 16 bases separated the two germline ends. Germline V CDR1 and CDR2: SGHRS, YFSETQ. This CDR3 is 16 amino acids long. The CDR3 here is CASSPVDRPTNYGYTF. The CDR3 DNA is TGCGCCAGCAGCCCCGTGGACAGACCCACTAACTATGGCTACACCTTC.

The chain has TRBV28 and TRBJ2-4; 8 bases agree with TRBD1. Trimming removed 2 bases from V and 15 bases from J; junction bases left unmatched: 6. Germline CDR1 reads MDHEN; CDR2 reads SYDVKM. The CDR3 is made up of 12 amino acids. This CDR3 is CASSLGQGNLYF. The CDR3, as DNA: TGTGCCAGCAGTTTAGGACAGGGTAATCTGTACTTC.

This clone was found a few times. The CDR3 DNA reads TGTGCCAGCAGTTTACGTGAGGGGAACACTGAAGCTTTCTTT. It translates to CASSLREGNTEAFF. The rearrangement links TRBV28 to TRBJ1-1; D gene unclear. With 2 bases removed from V and 1 base from J, the gap between germline ends came to 8 bases. This CDR3 comprises 14 residues. CDR1 MDHEN and CDR2 SYDVKM come from the germline V gene. Filled out from reference TRBV28 and TRBJ1-1, the complete variable domain reads DVKVTQSSRYLVKRTGEKVFLECVQDMDHENMFWYRQDPGLGLRLIYFSYDVKMKEKGDIPEGYSVSREKKERFSLILESASTNQTSMYLCASSLREGNTEAFFGQGTRLTVV.

V gene TRBV4-3 combines with J gene TRBJ2-4; no reliable D call. Germline values: CDR1 LGHNA, CDR2 YSLEER. CDR3 length: 16 residues. V was clipped by 1 base and J by 0 bases, with 10 bases between them. The DNA of the CDR3 is TGCGCCAGCAGCCAAGGCATGCAGTTAGCCAAAAACATTCAGTACTTC. It specifies CASSQGMQLAKNIQYF.

This chain connects TRBV4-3 to TRBJ2-1, with TRBD1 identical over 8 bases. This CDR3 is built from 17 residues. Per germline, CDR1 LGHNA and CDR2 YSLEER. After removal of 0 bases from V and 5 bases from J, the junction contained 9 bases not matched to a gene. The CDR3 region is CASSQDRVGQVDNEQFF. CDR3 nucleotides: TGCGCCAGCAGCCAAGATCGGGTGGGACAGGTAGACAATGAGCAGTTCTTC.

The rearrangement links TRBV28 to TRBJ2-3; possible D gene TRBD1, 6 bases. V was cut by 3 bases and J by 4 bases, with 8 bases left in between. Germline values: CDR1 MDHEN, CDR2 SYDVKM. The CDR3 covers 13 residues. Written as DNA, the CDR3 is TGTGCCAGCAGTTTGGGGGCGGCAGATACGCAGTATTTT. It translates to CASSLGAADTQYF.

This rearrangement joins TRBV5-8 to TRBJ2-7, with 11 bases that match TRBD1. V dropped 3 bases and J dropped 5; count of bases not matched to a gene: 7. There are 15 residues in the CDR3. From germline, CDR1 is SGHTS and CDR2 YDEGEE. CDR3 DNA sequence: TGTGCCAGCAGCTCTTCCGGGACAGGGGGTAACGAGCAGTACTTC. Residues: CASSSSGTGGNEQYF.

The chain employs TRBV28 and TRBJ2-7; 7 nucleotides line up with TRBD2. CDR1 and CDR2 (germline): MDHEN, SYDVKM. The CDR3 covers 18 residues. The junction had 17 bases not matched to a gene; V was cut back by 6 bases and J by 0 bases. The CDR3 nucleotides are TGTGCCAGCAGCCTCGGGGGGATTAGACCCCCCAGCTCCTACGAGCAGTACTTC. Translated, it gives CASSLGGIRPPSSYEQYF. Complete variable domain (other parts from reference TRBV28 and TRBJ2-7): DVKVTQSSRYLVKRTGEKVFLECVQDMDHENMFWYRQDPGLGLRLIYFSYDVKMKEKGDIPEGYSVSREKKERFSLILESASTNQTSMYLCASSLGGIRPPSSYEQYFGPGTRLTVT.

The V call is TRBV6-4, the J call TRBJ2-7; D is undetermined. Trimming removed 2 bases at V and 5 bases at J, with 10 bases between. CDR1 and CDR2 from the germline V gene are MRHNA and SNTAGT. The CDR3 sequence is 13 residues long. DNA of the CDR3: TGTGCCAGCAGTGACCCCGGGTACCACGAGCAGTACTTC. Amino acids: CASSDPGYHEQYF.

The chain employs TRBV27 and TRBJ1-5; no definite D call. V lost 6 bases and J 2 bases, leaving 11 bases between the germline ends. CDR3 length: 14 amino acids. From germline, CDR1 is MNHEY and CDR2 SMNVEV (reference sequence). CDR3 nucleotide sequence: TGTGCCAGCAGGAGCAGGCCTGGCAATCAGCCCCAGCATTTT. It yields the protein CASRSRPGNQPQHF.

The chain recombines TRBV9 with TRBJ2-7; 8 nucleotides align to TRBD2. This CDR3 is built from 16 residues. Germline CDR1 SGDLS, CDR2 YYNGEE. Losses at the gene ends were 0 bases for V and 1 base for J; bases not matched to a gene: 6. CDR3 protein: CASSVDETSDSYEQYF. CDR3 nucleotide sequence: TGTGCCAGCAGCGTAGACGAGACTAGCGATTCCTACGAGCAGTACTTC. The full variable domain, with the rest looked up from reference TRBV9 and TRBJ2-7, is DSGVTQTPKHLITATGQRVTLRCSPRSGDLSVYWYQQSLDQGLQFLIQYYNGEERAKGNILERFSAQQFPDLHSELNLSSLELGDSALYFCASSVDETSDSYEQYFGPGTRLTVT.

The chain couples TRBV7-9 to TRBJ2-7; D is possibly TRBD2 (5 bases). CDR3 length: 14 amino acids. The V and J ends lost 5 bases and 2 bases respectively, with 13 bases between them. The V gene's germline CDR1 is SEHNR and CDR2 FQNEAQ (reference sequence). CDR3 nucleotide sequence: TGTGCCAGCAGCGGCACTAGAAGCCCCTACGAGCAGTACTTC. Translation gives CASSGTRSPYEQYF. Full variable domain (rest looked up from reference TRBV7-9 and TRBJ2-7): DTGVSQNPRHKITKRGQNVTFRCDPISEHNRLYWYRQTLGQGPEFLTYFQNEAQLEKSRLLSDRFSAERPKGSFSTLEIQRTEQGDSAMYLCASSGTRSPYEQYFGPGTRLTVT.

V is TRBV4-1 and J is TRBJ1-6; 11 bases match TRBD1. This CDR3 is 14 amino acids long. The V and J ends lost 1 base and 10 bases, in that order; junction bases with no gene match: 0. Germline V gene data show CDR1 as MGHRA and CDR2 as YSYEKL. CDR3 loop: CASSQGTGGSPLHF. Written as DNA, the CDR3 is TGCGCCAGCAGCCAAGGGACAGGGGGCTCACCCCTCCACTTT.

The chain carries TRBV27 and TRBJ1-4; TRBD1 agrees at 8 bases. The CDR3 extends over 14 amino acids. Losses at the gene ends were 6 bases for V and 7 bases for J; bases not matched to a gene: 7. Germline V gene sequence: CDR1 MNHEY, CDR2 SMNVEV (reference sequence). CDR3 sequence (DNA): TGTGCCAGCAGACCACAGGGGGGAGGTGAAAAACTGTTTTTT. As protein: CASRPQGGGEKLFF. Full variable domain (remainder filled in from reference TRBV27 and TRBJ1-4): EAQVTQNPRYLITVTGKKLTVTCSQNMNHEYMSWYRQDPGLGLRQIYYSMNVEVTDKGDVPEGYKVSRKEKRNFPLILESPSPNQTSLYFCASRPQGGGEKLFFGSGTQLSVL.

This clone showed up just a few times. The chain carries TRBV2 and TRBJ1-1, with a possible D match to TRBD1 (5 bases). The CDR3 has 11 residues. Trimming shortened V by 8 bases and J by 3 bases, and 7 bases separated the two germline ends. CDR1 and CDR2 (germline): SNHLY, FYNNEI. CDR3 nucleotide sequence: TGTGCCAGCGCGGGGGACACTGAAGCTTTCTTT. Protein sequence: CASAGDTEAFF.

To note about this clone: Compared with germline, one end of the junction differs, possibly owing to a read error. The chain links TRBV2 to TRBJ1-6; no clear D. CDR3 length: 16 amino acids. The germline V gene has CDR1 SNHLY and CDR2 FYNNEI. The CDR3 region is CASSEQRSTYNSPLHF. The CDR3 DNA reads TGTGCCAGCAGTGAACAACGTTCCACCTATAATTCCCCCCTCCACTTT.

The rearrangement joins TRBV28 to TRBJ1-1, with D unclear. The V end lost 2 bases, the J end lost 8 bases, and 9 bases lay between the germline ends. The CDR3 is 12 amino acids. CDR1 is MDHEN and CDR2 is SYDVKM in the germline V gene. The CDR3 loop is CASSLGQHEAFF. In nucleotides, the CDR3 is TGTGCCAGCAGTTTAGGTCAACACGAAGCTTTCTTT.

The gene calls are TRBV27 and TRBJ2-7, with D perhaps TRBD2 (5 bases). The germline CDR1 and CDR2 sequences are MNHEY and SMNVEV (reference sequence). CDR3 length: 17 amino acids. V lost 2 bases, J lost 2 bases, and 19 bases lay in between. The CDR3: CASSLKPSRATPYEQYF. The CDR3 nucleotides read TGTGCCAGCAGTTTAAAACCGTCGCGGGCAACTCCCTACGAGCAGTACTTC.

Only one count was recorded for this clone. This chain links TRBV11-3 with TRBJ2-1, with 7 bases identical to TRBD1. From germline, CDR1 is SGHNT and CDR2 YENEEA. CDR3 size: 15 residues. V lost 4 bases, J lost 2 bases, and 5 bases stayed unmatched. The CDR3 coding sequence is TGTGCCAGCAGCTCCCGGGACAGAGCCTACAATGAGCAGTTCTTC. This translates into CASSSRDRAYNEQFF.

The rearrangement links TRBV2 to TRBJ1-2, with D tentatively TRBD1 (5 bases). Trimming cost V 4 bases and J 4 bases, with 10 bases left between them. From germline, CDR1 is SNHLY and CDR2 FYNNEI. The CDR3 sequence is 13 residues long. This CDR3 is CASSGKGRYGYTF. As DNA, the CDR3 is TGTGCCAGCAGTGGGAAGGGGCGCTATGGCTACACCTTC. Based on the CDR3 plus reference TRBV2 and TRBJ1-2, the full variable domain is EPEVTQTPSHQVTQMGQEVILRCVPISNHLYFYWYRQILGQKVEFLVSFYNNEISEKSEIFDDQFSVERPDGSNFTLKIRSTKLEDSAMYFCASSGKGRYGYTFGSGTRLTVV.